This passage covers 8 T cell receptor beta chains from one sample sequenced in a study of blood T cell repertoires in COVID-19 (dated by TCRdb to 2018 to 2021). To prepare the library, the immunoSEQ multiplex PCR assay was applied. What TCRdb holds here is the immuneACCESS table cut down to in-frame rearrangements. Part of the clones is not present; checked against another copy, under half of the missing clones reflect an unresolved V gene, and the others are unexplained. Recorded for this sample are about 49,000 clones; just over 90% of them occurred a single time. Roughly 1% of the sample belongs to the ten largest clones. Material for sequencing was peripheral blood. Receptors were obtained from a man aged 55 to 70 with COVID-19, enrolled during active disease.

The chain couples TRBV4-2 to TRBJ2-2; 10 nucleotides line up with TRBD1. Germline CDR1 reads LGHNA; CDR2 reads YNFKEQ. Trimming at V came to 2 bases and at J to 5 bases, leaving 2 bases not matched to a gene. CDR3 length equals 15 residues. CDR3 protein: CASSQPGQGTGELFF. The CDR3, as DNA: TGTGCCAGCAGCCAACCGGGACAGGGGACCGGGGAGCTGTTTTTT.

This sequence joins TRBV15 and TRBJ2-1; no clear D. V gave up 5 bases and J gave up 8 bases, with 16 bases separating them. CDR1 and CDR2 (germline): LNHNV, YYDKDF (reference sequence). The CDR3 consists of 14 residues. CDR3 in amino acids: CATSSPGHMDEQFF. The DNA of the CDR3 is TGTGCCACCAGCTCCCCAGGCCACATGGATGAGCAGTTCTTC.

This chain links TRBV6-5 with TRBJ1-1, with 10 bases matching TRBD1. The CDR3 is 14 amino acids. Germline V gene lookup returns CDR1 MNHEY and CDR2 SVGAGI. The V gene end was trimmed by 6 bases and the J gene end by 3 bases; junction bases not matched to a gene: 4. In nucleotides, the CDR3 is TGTGCCAGCAGCTTCGACAGGGGGCACACTGAAGCTTTCTTT. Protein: CASSFDRGHTEAFF.

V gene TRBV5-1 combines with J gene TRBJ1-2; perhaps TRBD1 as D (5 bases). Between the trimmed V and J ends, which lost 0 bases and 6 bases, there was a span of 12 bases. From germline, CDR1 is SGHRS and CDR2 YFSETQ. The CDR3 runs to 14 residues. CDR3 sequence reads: CASSLAAGPNGYTF. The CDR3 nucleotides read TGCGCCAGCAGCTTGGCCGCAGGGCCAAATGGCTACACCTTC.

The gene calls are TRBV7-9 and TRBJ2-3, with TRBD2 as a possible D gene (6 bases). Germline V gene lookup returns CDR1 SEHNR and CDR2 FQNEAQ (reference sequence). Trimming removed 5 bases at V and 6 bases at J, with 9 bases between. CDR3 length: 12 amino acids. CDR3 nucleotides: TGTGCCAGCAGCCCCCGGGAGGATACGCAGTATTTT. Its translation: CASSPREDTQYF.

CDR3 sequence (DNA): TGCGCCAGCAGCCAAGATTTTGCAGTGCACTCTGGAAACACCATATATTTT. It translates to CASSQDFAVHSGNTIYF. The chain combines TRBV4-3 with TRBJ1-3; D unresolved. The germline V gene encodes CDR1 LGHNA and CDR2 YSLEER. This CDR3 has 17 residues. The ends were cut back, 0 bases at V and 0 bases at J, with 12 bases in the middle.

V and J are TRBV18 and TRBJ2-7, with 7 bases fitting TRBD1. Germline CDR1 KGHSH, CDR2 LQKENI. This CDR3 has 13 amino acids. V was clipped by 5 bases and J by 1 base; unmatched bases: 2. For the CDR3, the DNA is TGTGCCAGCTCATGGGACAGATCCTACGAGCAGTACTTC. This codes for CASSWDRSYEQYF.

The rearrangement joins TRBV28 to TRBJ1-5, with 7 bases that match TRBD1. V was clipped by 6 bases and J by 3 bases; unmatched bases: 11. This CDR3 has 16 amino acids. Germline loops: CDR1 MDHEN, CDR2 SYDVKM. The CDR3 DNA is TGTGCCAGCAGCAACTTAGAGGACAGGTTCAATCAGCCCCAGCATTTT. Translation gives CASSNLEDRFNQPQHF.